One and the same sample provided the 30 T cell receptor beta chains below, sequenced in a study of T cell changes during pregnancy in multiple sclerosis. Sequencing was performed with immunoSEQ multiplex PCR; in TCRdb, only in-frame clones are kept and a portion is missing. The sample lists more than 14,000 clones; about 86% were seen once. Sequencing used CD8+ T cells from peripheral blood mononuclear cells, obtained in the first trimester of pregnancy. All receptors derive from a female donor with multiple sclerosis, enrolled in a pregnancy study.

The chain recombines TRBV13 with TRBJ1-2; 7 bases are shared with TRBD1. Germline V gene data show CDR1 as PRHDT and CDR2 as FYEKMQ (reference sequence). The CDR3 covers 15 residues. Unmatched junction bases numbered 12, after V lost 5 bases and J lost 6 bases. The CDR3 nucleotides read TGTGCCAGCAGCCCTCGGGGACAGACGGTCAATGGCTACACCTTC. Its protein product is CASSPRGQTVNGYTF.

The count of this clone is one. CDR3: CSAPTGIAKNIQYF. Written as DNA, the CDR3 is TGCAGCGCACCAACAGGGATTGCCAAAAACATTCAGTACTTC. This sequence joins TRBV29-1 and TRBJ2-4, with TRBD1 as a possible D gene (6 bases). Looked up from germline, CDR1 is SQVTM and CDR2 is ANQGSEA. The germline V and J ends were trimmed by 7 bases and 1 base, with 14 bases remaining between them. The CDR3 contains 14 residues.

The V call is TRBV2, the J call TRBJ2-7; 11 nucleotides agree with TRBD1. After removal of 8 bases from V and 5 bases from J, the junction contained 8 bases not matched to a gene. The CDR3 has 14 residues. CDR1 SNHLY and CDR2 FYNNEI come from the germline V gene. CDR3 coding DNA: TGTGCCAGCTCCCCAGGACAGGGGGCCCACGAGCAGTACTTC. Residues: CASSPGQGAHEQYF. The full variable domain, in which reference TRBV2 and TRBJ2-7 provide the parts outside the CDR3, is EPEVTQTPSHQVTQMGQEVILRCVPISNHLYFYWYRQILGQKVEFLVSFYNNEISEKSEIFDDQFSVERPDGSNFTLKIRSTKLEDSAMYFCASSPGQGAHEQYFGPGTRLTVT.

The rearrangement uses TRBV7-2 and TRBJ1-1; TRBD1 matches 8 bases. Germline CDR1 reads SGHTA; CDR2 reads FQGNSA. The CDR3 loop spans 15 amino acids. Germline trimming cut 5 bases from V and 5 bases from J; bases unmatched to any gene: 10. CDR3 loop: CASSPWDRRGTEAFF. For the CDR3, the DNA is TGTGCCAGCAGCCCCTGGGACAGGCGGGGAACTGAAGCTTTCTTT.

The rearrangement links TRBV6-1 to TRBJ1-5, with D hard to call. The CDR3 is made up of 15 amino acids. The V and J ends lost 4 bases and 0 bases respectively, with 10 bases between them. Germline loops: CDR1 MNHNS, CDR2 SASEGT. CDR3 nucleotide sequence: TGTGCCAGCAGTGTTCGAGGTAATAGCAATCAGCCCCAGCATTTT. This sequence encodes CASSVRGNSNQPQHF.

The V and J genes are TRBV5-6 and TRBJ2-1, with D maybe TRBD2 (7 bases). Germline assignment: CDR1 SGHDT and CDR2 YYEEEE. The ends were cut back, 4 bases at V and 0 bases at J, with 11 bases in the middle. CDR3 length: 15 amino acids. CDR3 loop: CASSPGGPSYNEQFF. CDR3 DNA: TGTGCCAGCAGCCCGGGGGGCCCCTCCTACAATGAGCAGTTCTTC.

V and J are TRBV6-1 and TRBJ1-1; 7 bases align to TRBD1. CDR1 is MNHNS and CDR2 is SASEGT in the germline V gene. The ends lost 11 bases at V and 1 base at J; junction bases unmatched: 7. CDR3 length: 13 amino acids. CDR3: CAGGDSENTEAFF. The CDR3 bases are TGTGCCGGCGGGGACAGTGAGAACACTGAAGCTTTCTTT.

About this clone itself: Within the sample, other DNA sequences also encode this same CDR3. This chain links TRBV5-1 with TRBJ2-7; TRBD2 might be the D (6 bases). CDR1 and CDR2 from the germline V gene are SGHRS and YFSETQ. Trimming left V 2 bases short and J 3 bases short, with 9 bases between. The CDR3 totals 13 residues. CDR3: CASSFGRGYEQYF. In nucleotides, the CDR3 is TGCGCCAGCAGCTTTGGGCGGGGCTACGAGCAGTACTTC.

In its sample, this clone was seen once. The gene calls are TRBV9 and TRBJ2-1; TRBD1 is a possible D gene (5 bases). The CDR3 is 13 residues long. The germline V gene encodes CDR1 SGDLS and CDR2 YYNGEE. Trimming removed 0 bases at V and 9 bases at J, with 10 bases between. CDR3 sequence: CASSVAGHGEQFF. The CDR3 nucleotides read TGTGCCAGCAGCGTAGCAGGGCACGGTGAGCAGTTCTTC.

J is TRBJ2-7 and V is TRBV7-6; a possible D gene is TRBD1 (6 bases). Germline CDR1 reads SGHVS; CDR2 reads FNYEAQ. This CDR3 contains 15 residues. Trimming removed 3 bases from V and 0 bases from J, with 12 bases in between. The DNA for the CDR3 is TGTGCCAGCAGCTTCGGTGGGGGCGACTCCTACGAGCAGTACTTC. This encodes CASSFGGGDSYEQYF.

The rearrangement links TRBV27 to TRBJ1-1; D is unresolved. This CDR3 is 11 amino acids long. Trimming removed 8 bases from V and 4 bases from J, with 8 bases in between. Germline assignment: CDR1 MNHEY and CDR2 SMNVEV (reference sequence). DNA for the CDR3: TGTGCCAGCCTTCTAGGCACTGAAGCTTTCTTT. It is translated as CASLLGTEAFF.

This sequence joins TRBV4-2 and TRBJ1-6; 8 bases match TRBD1. Per germline, CDR1 LGHNA and CDR2 YNFKEQ. V trimming: 1 base; J trimming: 8 bases; junction bases outside the gene matches: 4. The CDR3 consists of 15 residues. The CDR3 loop is CASSQVQGVDSPLHF. The CDR3, as DNA: TGTGCCAGCAGCCAAGTACAGGGGGTAGATTCACCCCTCCACTTT.

The V and J genes are TRBV29-1 and TRBJ1-1; D may be TRBD1 (5 bases). This CDR3 comprises 13 residues. Deletions cut 5 bases from V and 1 base from J, with 11 bases between. Germline CDR1 and CDR2: SQVTM and ANQGSEA. CDR3 nucleotide sequence: TGCAGCGTTTTGTCAGGGTCGAACACTGAAGCTTTCTTT. This gives the protein CSVLSGSNTEAFF.

This chain links TRBV27 with TRBJ2-1; D gene ambiguous. V was cut by 6 bases and J by 8 bases, with 11 bases left in between. The germline CDR1 and CDR2 sequences are MNHEY and SMNVEV (reference sequence). The CDR3 length is 12 residues. CDR3 region: CASRTSVDEQFF. CDR3 in DNA: TGTGCCAGCAGAACCTCGGTGGATGAGCAGTTCTTC.

This clone was seen a few times. The CDR3 sequence: CASSPFSTDTQYF. In DNA form, the CDR3 reads TGTGCCAGCTCACCCTTTAGCACAGATACGCAGTATTTT. V gene TRBV18 combines with J gene TRBJ2-3; D is ambiguous. The germline gives CDR1 KGHSH, CDR2 LQKENI. This CDR3 spans 13 amino acids. Between the trimmed V and J ends, which lost 3 bases and 0 bases, there was a span of 4 bases.

This clone was detected only once. The V call is TRBV10-3, the J call TRBJ2-7; 7 bases are shared with TRBD1. Germline-derived CDR1 and CDR2 are ENHRY and SYGVKD. The CDR3 extends over 15 amino acids. Unmatched junction bases numbered 8, after V lost 3 bases and J lost 3 bases. The CDR3 reads CAISDPGQDFYEQYF. For the CDR3, the DNA is TGTGCCATCAGTGACCCCGGACAGGATTTCTACGAGCAGTACTTC.

With regard to this clone: Because the CDR3's place on the DNA is in doubt, the DNA is left out and the CDR3 is given as listed by TCRdb. The rearrangement uses TRBV21-1 and TRBJ2-1; TRBD2, the D gene given by the table, was not confirmed from the DNA. TRBV21-1 is a pseudogene segment. The CDR3 totals 22 residues, both ends included. CDR3 region: CASSKSSFGRGNRLLPYNEQFF.

This chain connects TRBV27 to TRBJ2-7, with 7 bases aligning to TRBD1. The CDR3 covers 16 residues. Germline V gene sequence: CDR1 MNHEY, CDR2 SMNVEV (reference sequence). Trimming removed 5 bases from V and 7 bases from J; junction bases left unmatched: 17. The CDR3 DNA reads TGTGCCAGCAGTCCGAGGGGACAGAGTCTTAGAGGGGAGCAGTACTTC. Translating it yields CASSPRGQSLRGEQYF.

This sequence joins TRBV27 and TRBJ2-3; D perhaps matches TRBD2 (6 bases). This CDR3 comprises 15 residues. Trimming cost V 6 bases and J 4 bases, with 17 bases left between them. Germline V CDR1 and CDR2: MNHEY, SMNVEV (reference sequence). CDR3 loop: CASSPFGGVSDTQYF. In DNA form, the CDR3 reads TGTGCCAGCAGCCCCTTCGGCGGGGTATCAGATACGCAGTATTTT.

The gene calls are TRBV9 and TRBJ2-5; 8 positions match TRBD2. CDR1 SGDLS and CDR2 YYNGEE come from the germline V gene. The V gene end was trimmed by 3 bases and the J gene end by 3 bases; junction bases not matched to a gene: 1. CDR3 length equals 13 residues. CDR3 region: CASSGSGEETQYF. CDR3 nucleotide sequence: TGTGCCAGCAGCGGTAGCGGGGAAGAGACCCAGTACTTC.

This chain uses TRBV5-5 with TRBJ2-5; 7 bases line up with TRBD2. The CDR3 contains 15 residues. The germline V gene has CDR1 SGHKS and CDR2 YYEKEE (reference sequence). Trimming took 4 bases from V and 0 from J; bases not matched to a gene: 6. The CDR3: CASSPSGNYQETQYF. As DNA, the CDR3 is TGTGCCAGCAGCCCGAGCGGGAACTACCAAGAGACCCAGTACTTC.

This clone has a handful of counts. DNA of the CDR3: TGTGCCAGCAGCTTAGTCGGGACAGGGGTTTCGACTGAAGCTTTCTTT. Protein: CASSLVGTGVSTEAFF. This rearrangement joins TRBV7-9 to TRBJ1-1; 10 positions match TRBD1. Germline CDR1 and CDR2: SEHNR and FQNEAQ (reference sequence). CDR3 length equals 16 residues. V trimming: 1 base; J trimming: 5 bases; junction bases outside the gene matches: 7.

The chain carries TRBV9 and TRBJ2-7, with 7 bases matching TRBD1. Germline trimming cut 0 bases from V and 6 bases from J; bases unmatched to any gene: 9. CDR3 size: 15 residues. Germline loops: CDR1 SGDLS, CDR2 YYNGEE. The CDR3 protein is CASSVAATGTTEQYF. CDR3 in DNA: TGTGCCAGCAGCGTAGCTGCGACAGGGACGACCGAGCAGTACTTC.

V usage is TRBV5-5 and J usage is TRBJ2-3, with a possible D match to TRBD1 (5 bases). Germline V lookup: CDR1 SGHKS, CDR2 YYEKEE (reference sequence). Trimming removed 1 base at V and 0 bases at J, with 9 bases between. CDR3 length: 15 residues. CDR3: CASSLWQGSTDTQYF. DNA for the CDR3: TGTGCCAGCAGCTTGTGGCAGGGCAGCACAGATACGCAGTATTTT.

The V call is TRBV13, the J call TRBJ2-5; 7 nucleotides match TRBD2. The CDR3 loop spans 13 amino acids. Per germline, CDR1 PRHDT and CDR2 FYEKMQ (reference sequence). Trimming removed 8 bases from V and 3 bases from J; junction bases left unmatched: 6. CDR3 residues: CASGPRGEETQYF. The CDR3 region has the DNA TGTGCCAGCGGTCCCCGGGGGGAAGAGACCCAGTACTTC.

This clone was detected only a few times. The J gene is TRBJ2-5, the V gene TRBV7-9, with 8 bases aligning to TRBD1. J gave up 2 bases and V 5 bases, and 10 bases lay outside the gene matches. The CDR3 is 16 amino acids. Germline values: CDR1 SEHNR, CDR2 FQNEAQ (reference sequence). As DNA, the CDR3 is TGTGCCAGCAGCACATCCGGGACAGGAATACAAGAGACCCAGTACTTC. Protein: CASSTSGTGIQETQYF.

The gene calls are TRBV15 and TRBJ2-1; D is unclear. With 2 bases removed from V and 2 bases from J, the gap between germline ends came to 13 bases. The germline V gene has CDR1 LNHNV and CDR2 YYDKDF (reference sequence). This CDR3 has 16 residues. The CDR3 DNA sequence: TGTGCCACCAGCAGATCTTTGCTAGAGGCCTACAATGAGCAGTTCTTC. Residues: CATSRSLLEAYNEQFF.

This chain joins TRBV7-9 and TRBJ2-3, with 13 bases aligning to TRBD2. Losses at the gene ends were 5 bases for V and 2 bases for J; bases not matched to a gene: 7. Germline V gene sequence: CDR1 SEHNR, CDR2 FQNEAQ (reference sequence). This CDR3 has 17 residues. CDR3 amino acids: CASSPWTSGGFTDTQYF. DNA of the CDR3: TGTGCCAGCAGCCCGTGGACTAGCGGGGGCTTCACAGATACGCAGTATTTT.

This clone occurred a few times. The genes are TRBV5-8 and TRBJ2-6; 8 nucleotides agree with TRBD1. This CDR3 contains 18 residues. After removal of 4 bases from V and 1 base from J, the junction contained 10 bases not matched to a gene. The V gene's germline CDR1 is SGHTS and CDR2 YDEGEE. The CDR3 sequence is CASSEEPRTGSGANVLTF. In nucleotides, the CDR3 is TGTGCCAGCAGCGAAGAGCCTCGGACAGGGTCTGGGGCCAACGTCCTGACTTTC.

The V and J genes are TRBV6-1 and TRBJ2-3; possibly TRBD1 for D (8 bases). Trimming removed 3 bases from V and 5 bases from J, with 21 bases in between. The germline CDR1 and CDR2 sequences are MNHNS and SASEGT. The CDR3 runs 17 residues. The CDR3 sequence: CASSEEGAGGGRDTQYF. For the CDR3, the DNA is TGTGCCAGCAGTGAGGAAGGTGCAGGGGGCGGGAGAGATACGCAGTATTTT.